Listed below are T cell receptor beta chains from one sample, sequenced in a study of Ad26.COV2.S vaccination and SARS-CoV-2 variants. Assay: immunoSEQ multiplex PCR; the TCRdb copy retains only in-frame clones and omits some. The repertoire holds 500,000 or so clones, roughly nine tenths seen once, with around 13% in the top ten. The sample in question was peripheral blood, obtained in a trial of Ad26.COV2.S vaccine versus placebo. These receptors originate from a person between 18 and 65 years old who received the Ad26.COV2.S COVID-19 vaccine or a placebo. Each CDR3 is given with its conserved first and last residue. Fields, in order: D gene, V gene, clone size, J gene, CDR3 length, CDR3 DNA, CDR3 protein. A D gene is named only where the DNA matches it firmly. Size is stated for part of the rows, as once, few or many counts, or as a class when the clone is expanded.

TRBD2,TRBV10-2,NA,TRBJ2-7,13,TGCGCCAGCAGTCGGACTAGCGGGAACGAGCAGTACTTC,CASSRTSGNEQYF
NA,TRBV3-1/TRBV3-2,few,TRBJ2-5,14,TGTGCCAGCAGCCAAGCTCCCTTGCGCGAGACCCAGTACTTC,CASSQAPLRETQYF
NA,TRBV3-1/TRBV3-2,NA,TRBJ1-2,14,TGTGCCAGCAGACTCTCGACAGTCCCCTATGGCTACACCTTC,CASRLSTVPYGYTF
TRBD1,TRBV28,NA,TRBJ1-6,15,TGTGCCAGCAGTTTTACAGGGGGAAGGTATTCACCCCTCCACTTT,CASSFTGGRYSPLHF
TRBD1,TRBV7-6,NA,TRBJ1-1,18,TGTGCCAGCAGCTCTCAGACAGGGAACGGTCGAATGGACACTGAAGCTTTCTTT,CASSSQTGNGRMDTEAFF
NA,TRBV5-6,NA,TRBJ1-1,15,TGTGCCAGCAGCTCCCCCTCAACGGGGGGCGCGGGCGCTTTCTTT,CASSSPSTGGAGAFF
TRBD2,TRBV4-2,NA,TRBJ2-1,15,TGTGCCAGCCGGGACGGGACTATAACAACGGGTGAGCAGTTCTTC,CASRDGTITTGEQFF
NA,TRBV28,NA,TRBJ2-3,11,TGTGCCAGCAGCCAAGATCATACGCAGTATTTT,CASSQDHTQYF
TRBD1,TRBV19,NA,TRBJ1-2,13,TGTGCCAGTAGTTCTCGGGACAGGGGTAGCTACACCTTC,CASSSRDRGSYTF
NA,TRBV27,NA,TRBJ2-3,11,TGTGCCAGCAGTTCCGTGTATACGCAGTATTTT,CASSSVYTQYF
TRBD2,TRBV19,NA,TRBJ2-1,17,TGTGCCAGTAGTATCTCTCGAACGGGACTAGGCGACAATGAGCAGTTCTTC,CASSISRTGLGDNEQFF
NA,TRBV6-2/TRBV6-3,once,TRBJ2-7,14,TGTGCCAGCAGTTGGAGCGGCAGCTCCTACGAGCAGTACTTC,CASSWSGSSYEQYF
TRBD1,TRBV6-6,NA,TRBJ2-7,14,TGTGCCAGCAGTCCTCGGGACAGAAACTACGAGCAGTACTTC,CASSPRDRNYEQYF
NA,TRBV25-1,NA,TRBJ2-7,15,TGTGCCAGCAGTGACTGGGCGAGGGGATCCTACGAGCAGTACTTC,CASSDWARGSYEQYF
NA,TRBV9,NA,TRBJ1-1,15,TGTGCCAGCAGCGTAGTTGGAGTGTTGAACACTGAAGCTTTCTTT,CASSVVGVLNTEAFF
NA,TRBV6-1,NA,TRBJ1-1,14,TGTGCCAGCAGTGAGGGCGGGGACCCTAAAGGAGCTTTCTTT,CASSEGGDPKGAFF